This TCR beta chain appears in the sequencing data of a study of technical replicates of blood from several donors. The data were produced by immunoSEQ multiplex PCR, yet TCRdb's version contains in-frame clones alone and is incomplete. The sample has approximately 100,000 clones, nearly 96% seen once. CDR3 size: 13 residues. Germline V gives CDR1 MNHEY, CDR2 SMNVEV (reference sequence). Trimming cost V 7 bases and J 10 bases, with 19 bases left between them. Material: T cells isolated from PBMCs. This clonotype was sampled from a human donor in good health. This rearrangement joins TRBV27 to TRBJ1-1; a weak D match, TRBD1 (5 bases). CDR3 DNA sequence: TGTGCCAGCACTTCACACAGGCTCCTCGGAGCTTTCTTT. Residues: CASTSHRLLGAFF.